In this sample, the clone carrying this T cell receptor (beta chain) turned up many times. These data are taken from a study of low-dose radiotherapy and immunotherapy resistance in tumors. Background on the study: Starting cycle 1 day 1, oral aspirin 300 mg was given daily for four cycles.

Time point described: after trial treatment. Treatment: LDRT plus nivolumab, ipilimumab, low-dose cyclophosphamide and aspirin (RACIN trial). Donors were treated with nivolumab, ipilimumab, aspirin, and low-dose cyclophosphamide and radiotherapy. Advanced solid tumors lacking tumor-infiltrating lymphocytes were present in eligible patients. With TRAV- and TRBV-specific primers, first-strand cDNA was made, covering the alpha and beta chains. TCRs were amplified for roughly 20 PCR cycles with a constant-region primer and V-primer adapter. TCRdb processed the reads anew with MiXCR; each CDR3 protein has one entry. The sample lists 100,000 or so distinct CDR3 sequences, more than 20% occurring once. Trimming left V 7 bases short and J 1 base short, with 5 bases between. CDR1 is LNHDA, CDR2 SQIVND, per germline (reference sequence). The CDR3 is 12 amino acids.

This chain links TRBV19 with TRBJ2-1, with unresolved D. The sequences come from PBMCs, collected after low-dose radiotherapy plus immunotherapy. The source is a male donor with prostate cancer. The CDR3 bases are TGTGCCAGTAAAGAGTCCTACAATGAGCAGTTCTTC. This translates into CASKESYNEQFF.